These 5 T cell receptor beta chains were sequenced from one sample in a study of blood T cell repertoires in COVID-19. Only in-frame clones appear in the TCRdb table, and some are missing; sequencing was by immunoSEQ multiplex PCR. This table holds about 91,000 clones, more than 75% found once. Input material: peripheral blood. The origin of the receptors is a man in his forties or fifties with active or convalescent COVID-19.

The CDR3, as DNA: TGTGCCAGCAGCCAAGAAGGCAGGGGGAGCAATCAGCCCCAGCATTTT. Its translation: CASSQEGRGSNQPQHF. The V gene is TRBV3-1 (or the pseudogene TRBV3-2), the J gene TRBJ1-5, with 7 bases aligning to TRBD1. Germline CDR1 and CDR2: LGHDT and YNNKEL (reference sequence). The CDR3 loop spans 16 amino acids. Trimming cost V 0 bases and J 1 base; bases outside gene matches: 3.

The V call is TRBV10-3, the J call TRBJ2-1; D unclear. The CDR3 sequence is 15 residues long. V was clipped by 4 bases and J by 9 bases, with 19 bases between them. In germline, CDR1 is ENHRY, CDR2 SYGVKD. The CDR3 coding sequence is TGTGCCATCAGTGTTCGAACAGACGATAACAGTGAGCAGTTCTTC. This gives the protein CAISVRTDDNSEQFF.

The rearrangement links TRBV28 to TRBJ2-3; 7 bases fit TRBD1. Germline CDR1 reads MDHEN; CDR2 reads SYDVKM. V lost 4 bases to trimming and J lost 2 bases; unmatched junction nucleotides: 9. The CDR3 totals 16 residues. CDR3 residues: CASSYAGQADTDTQYF. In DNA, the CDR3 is TGTGCCAGCAGTTACGCCGGACAGGCGGACACAGATACGCAGTATTTT.

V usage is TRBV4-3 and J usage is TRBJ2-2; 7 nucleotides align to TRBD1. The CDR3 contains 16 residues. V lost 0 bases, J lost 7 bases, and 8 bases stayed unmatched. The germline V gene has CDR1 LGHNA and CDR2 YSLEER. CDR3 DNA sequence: TGCGCCAGCAGCCAAGATCCGGCAGGGGGTGGCGGGGAGCTGTTTTTT. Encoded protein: CASSQDPAGGGGELFF.

In DNA, the CDR3 is TGCAGCGTCCGGGACAGTTACTTCTATGGCTACACCTTC. This codes for CSVRDSYFYGYTF. The chain combines TRBV29-1 with TRBJ1-2, with TRBD1 matching 7 bases. Germline CDR1 and CDR2: SQVTM and ANQGSEA. The CDR3 has 13 amino acids. Germline trimming cut 6 bases from V and 4 bases from J; bases unmatched to any gene: 8.